A selection of T cell receptor beta chains follows, all from one sample in a study of CD8+ T cells in alopecia areata. Here immunoSEQ multiplex PCR was the method, and the copy in TCRdb shows in-frame clones only, minus some. The table shows 250,000 or so clones, with roughly two thirds occurring only once. The sample consisted of CD4+ T cells sorted from blood, taken at week 0. These receptors all come from a human donor with alopecia areata. CDR3s include the opening cysteine and the closing phenylalanine or tryptophan. The order of the fields is clone size, V gene, D gene, J gene, CDR3 DNA, CDR3 protein. A D gene is named only where the DNA matches it firmly. Clone size is stated in some rows and not others, as once, few, many or a class when expanded.

abundance: NA
v_gene: TRBV7-3
d_gene: NA
j_gene: TRBJ2-3
CDR3nt: TGTGCCAGCAGCTTAAATGAGGGAGATACGCAGTATTTT
CDR3aa: CASSLNEGDTQYF

abundance: NA
v_gene: TRBV7-6
d_gene: TRBD1
j_gene: TRBJ2-1
CDR3nt: TGTGCCAGCAGCCGTCCGGGACAGGGCTTGAATGAGCAGTTCTTC
CDR3aa: CASSRPGQGLNEQFF

abundance: NA
v_gene: TRBV7-2
d_gene: NA
j_gene: TRBJ1-4
CDR3nt: TGTGCCAGCAGCTTAGATCCTCCGGGGTCGGGGGAAAAACTGTTTTTT
CDR3aa: CASSLDPPGSGEKLFF

abundance: NA
v_gene: TRBV10-3
d_gene: NA
j_gene: TRBJ1-2
CDR3nt: TGTGCCATCAGACGACAGCAAGAATCCTATGGCTACACCTTC
CDR3aa: CAIRRQQESYGYTF

abundance: NA
v_gene: TRBV6-5
d_gene: NA
j_gene: TRBJ1-2
CDR3nt: TGTGCCAGCACCTTGACAGGCTATGGCTACACCTTC
CDR3aa: CASTLTGYGYTF

abundance: NA
v_gene: TRBV6-5
d_gene: TRBD2
j_gene: TRBJ2-7
CDR3nt: TGTGCCAGCACCGAAGCGGGGACCTACGAGCAGTACTTC
CDR3aa: CASTEAGTYEQYF

abundance: NA
v_gene: TRBV30
d_gene: NA
j_gene: TRBJ2-5
CDR3nt: TGTGCCTGGAAGGCAGGGTACCAAGAGACCCAGTACTTC
CDR3aa: CAWKAGYQETQYF

abundance: NA
v_gene: TRBV4-3
d_gene: NA
j_gene: TRBJ1-5
CDR3nt: TGCGCCAGCAGCCAAGGGGCAGGGTTTCAGCCCCAGCATTTT
CDR3aa: CASSQGAGFQPQHF

abundance: few
v_gene: TRBV19
d_gene: TRBD1
j_gene: TRBJ2-1
CDR3nt: TGTGCCAGTAGTTCCCGACAGGGGAGAAGTGAGCAGTTCTTC
CDR3aa: CASSSRQGRSEQFF

abundance: few
v_gene: TRBV5-4
d_gene: NA
j_gene: TRBJ2-6
CDR3nt: TGTGCCAGCAGCTTGGGTACTGCTGGGGCCAACGTCCTGACTTTC
CDR3aa: CASSLGTAGANVLTF

abundance: NA
v_gene: TRBV7-2
d_gene: TRBD2
j_gene: TRBJ2-3
CDR3nt: TGTGCCAGCAACCTCTTACTAGCGGGGGTGAACACAGATACGCAGTATTTT
CDR3aa: CASNLLLAGVNTDTQYF

abundance: NA
v_gene: TRBV29-1
d_gene: TRBD1
j_gene: TRBJ2-7
CDR3nt: TGCAGCGTTAGGACAGGGTACCCCTACGAGCAGTACTTC
CDR3aa: CSVRTGYPYEQYF

abundance: NA
v_gene: TRBV29-1
d_gene: TRBD2
j_gene: TRBJ2-1
CDR3nt: TGCAGCGCGCAACCGGGAGGCAATGAGCAGTTCTTC
CDR3aa: CSAQPGGNEQFF

abundance: few
v_gene: TRBV30
d_gene: NA
j_gene: TRBJ2-7
CDR3nt: TGTGCCTGGAGTGCAACTAGTCGCTACGAGCAGTACTTC
CDR3aa: CAWSATSRYEQYF

abundance: NA
v_gene: TRBV12-5
d_gene: NA
j_gene: TRBJ1-6
CDR3nt: TGTGCTAGTGGTTTGAGCGACCCAGTGGTCCTCCACTTT
CDR3aa: CASGLSDPVVLHF

abundance: once
v_gene: TRBV2
d_gene: NA
j_gene: TRBJ2-3
CDR3nt: TGTGCCAGCAGAAAGAGGGATTTTCACACAGATACGCAGTATTTT
CDR3aa: CASRKRDFHTDTQYF

abundance: NA
v_gene: TRBV7-9
d_gene: NA
j_gene: TRBJ2-3
CDR3nt: TGTGCCAGCAACCGGCAGGGAAGAGTGGATACGCAGTATTTT
CDR3aa: CASNRQGRVDTQYF

abundance: few
v_gene: TRBV7-9
d_gene: NA
j_gene: TRBJ2-3
CDR3nt: TGTGCCAGCAGCCCTCGGGGGCCAGATACGCAGTATTTT
CDR3aa: CASSPRGPDTQYF

abundance: NA
v_gene: TRBV30
d_gene: NA
j_gene: TRBJ1-1
CDR3nt: TGTGCCTGGGGGGAAGCAGGGTCAAACACTGAAGCTTTCTTT
CDR3aa: CAWGEAGSNTEAFF

abundance: NA
v_gene: TRBV25-1
d_gene: NA
j_gene: TRBJ1-5
CDR3nt: TGTGCCAGCAGTGAGGGCGGACATCAGCCCCAGCATTTT
CDR3aa: CASSEGGHQPQHF

abundance: few
v_gene: TRBV5-1
d_gene: NA
j_gene: TRBJ2-7
CDR3nt: TGCGCCAGCAGCTCTGGGACCTTCCCAAACTACGAGCAGTACTTC
CDR3aa: CASSSGTFPNYEQYF

abundance: NA
v_gene: TRBV5-1
d_gene: NA
j_gene: TRBJ1-4
CDR3nt: TGCGCCAGCAGCTTGTCTTCCCAGGCAACTAATGAAAAACTGTTTTTT
CDR3aa: CASSLSSQATNEKLFF

abundance: NA
v_gene: TRBV30
d_gene: NA
j_gene: TRBJ1-2
CDR3nt: TGTGCCTGGAGTGTCCGAGGGCTAGCCGGGGGCTACACCTTC
CDR3aa: CAWSVRGLAGGYTF

abundance: NA
v_gene: TRBV7-6
d_gene: NA
j_gene: TRBJ2-2
CDR3nt: TGTGCCAGCAGCTTAGTCAGATCTAACACCGGGGAGCTGTTTTTT
CDR3aa: CASSLVRSNTGELFF

abundance: NA
v_gene: TRBV30
d_gene: TRBD2
j_gene: TRBJ2-1
CDR3nt: TGTGCCTGGAGTGTCCGGACTAGCGGTTTCTGGGATGAGCAGTTCTTC
CDR3aa: CAWSVRTSGFWDEQFF

abundance: NA
v_gene: TRBV30
d_gene: NA
j_gene: TRBJ1-4
CDR3nt: TGTGCCTGGACCCCGGGACCGAGTAATGAAAAACTGTTTTTT
CDR3aa: CAWTPGPSNEKLFF

abundance: NA
v_gene: TRBV30
d_gene: TRBD1
j_gene: TRBJ2-5
CDR3nt: TGTGCCTGTTCCCCCGGACAGGGGGCAGGGGAGACCCAGTACTTC
CDR3aa: CACSPGQGAGETQYF

abundance: NA
v_gene: TRBV19
d_gene: TRBD1
j_gene: TRBJ1-1
CDR3nt: TGTGCCAGCGCCTATGGACAGGGAGCCCCTGAAGCTTTCTTT
CDR3aa: CASAYGQGAPEAFF

abundance: NA
v_gene: TRBV30
d_gene: NA
j_gene: TRBJ2-5
CDR3nt: TGTGCCTGGAGGCCCACTATGATCCAAGAGACCCAGTACTTC
CDR3aa: CAWRPTMIQETQYF

abundance: NA
v_gene: TRBV5-1
d_gene: NA
j_gene: TRBJ2-7
CDR3nt: TGCGCCAGCAGCTTGCGGGATACCTACGAGCAGTACTTC
CDR3aa: CASSLRDTYEQYF

abundance: NA
v_gene: TRBV5-1
d_gene: NA
j_gene: TRBJ2-7
CDR3nt: TGCGCCAGCAGTAACGGGGTCGCGGCGTACTTC
CDR3aa: CASSNGVAAYF

abundance: NA
v_gene: TRBV29-1
d_gene: NA
j_gene: TRBJ1-2
CDR3nt: TGCACCCCCGTTCAATTATATGGCTACACCTTC
CDR3aa: CTPVQLYGYTF

abundance: NA
v_gene: TRBV27
d_gene: NA
j_gene: TRBJ2-3
CDR3nt: TGTGCCAGCAGTTTAAGGGCAGTCTCAGATACGCAGTATTTT
CDR3aa: CASSLRAVSDTQYF

abundance: few
v_gene: TRBV5-6
d_gene: NA
j_gene: TRBJ1-1
CDR3nt: TGTGCCAGCAGCTTGGGCAGGGATGCTTTCTTT
CDR3aa: CASSLGRDAFF

abundance: NA
v_gene: TRBV7-9
d_gene: NA
j_gene: TRBJ1-1
CDR3nt: TGTGCCAGCAGCCGCTGGTACGGGACGGAGAACACTGAAGCTTTCTTT
CDR3aa: CASSRWYGTENTEAFF

abundance: NA
v_gene: TRBV20-1
d_gene: NA
j_gene: TRBJ1-1
CDR3nt: TGCAGTGCTAGGGGGGAGACTGAAGCTTTCTTT
CDR3aa: CSARGETEAFF

abundance: NA
v_gene: TRBV29-1
d_gene: TRBD1
j_gene: TRBJ1-4
CDR3nt: TGCAGCGTTGACTGGGACAGGGGAAAACTGTTTTTT
CDR3aa: CSVDWDRGKLFF

abundance: few
v_gene: TRBV5-1
d_gene: NA
j_gene: TRBJ2-6
CDR3nt: TGCGCCAGCAGCTCCACTCGCTCTGGGGCCAACGTCCTGACTTTC
CDR3aa: CASSSTRSGANVLTF

abundance: NA
v_gene: TRBV2
d_gene: TRBD2
j_gene: TRBJ2-7
CDR3nt: TGTGCCAGCGCCGGACTAGCAGGGTCCGAGCAGTACTTC
CDR3aa: CASAGLAGSEQYF

abundance: NA
v_gene: TRBV10-3
d_gene: TRBD2
j_gene: TRBJ2-1
CDR3nt: TGTGCCATCAGCCCCATGACTAGCGGGGACAATGAGCAGTTCTTC
CDR3aa: CAISPMTSGDNEQFF

abundance: NA
v_gene: TRBV23-1
d_gene: NA
j_gene: TRBJ1-5
CDR3nt: TGCGCCAGCAGTCAATATGGGGTTGTTCTAAGGCCCGCCCGGCCCCAGCATTTT
CDR3aa: CASSQYGVVLRPARPQHF

abundance: few
v_gene: TRBV7-6
d_gene: NA
j_gene: TRBJ2-5
CDR3nt: TGTGCCACTCGAGGGACCGACCAAGAGACCCAGTACTTC
CDR3aa: CATRGTDQETQYF

abundance: NA
v_gene: TRBV25-1
d_gene: NA
j_gene: TRBJ1-1
CDR3nt: TGTGCCAGCAGTGAGGCGGGGGGGCCTTCTGAAGCTTTCTTT
CDR3aa: CASSEAGGPSEAFF

abundance: NA
v_gene: TRBV6-5
d_gene: NA
j_gene: TRBJ2-7
CDR3nt: TGTGCCAGCAGTTACTCGGGTCAGGGTAACTACGAGCAGTACTTC
CDR3aa: CASSYSGQGNYEQYF

abundance: few
v_gene: TRBV7-9
d_gene: TRBD2
j_gene: TRBJ2-1
CDR3nt: TGTGCCAGCAGCTTACCCTACCGACTAGCGGGGGAATACAATGAGCAGTTCTTC
CDR3aa: CASSLPYRLAGEYNEQFF

abundance: many
v_gene: TRBV19
d_gene: NA
j_gene: TRBJ1-6
CDR3nt: TGTGCCAGTAGTACCCTCGGGAGCTCCTATAATTCACCCCTCCACTTT
CDR3aa: CASSTLGSSYNSPLHF

abundance: NA
v_gene: TRBV18
d_gene: NA
j_gene: TRBJ2-7
CDR3nt: TGTGCCAGCTCACGCCGCGGGACATTCCACGAGCAGTACTTC
CDR3aa: CASSRRGTFHEQYF

abundance: NA
v_gene: TRBV18
d_gene: TRBD1
j_gene: TRBJ1-1
CDR3nt: TGTGCCAGCTCACCACTCCCGGGACAGGGTGACACTGAAGCTTTCTTT
CDR3aa: CASSPLPGQGDTEAFF

abundance: once
v_gene: TRBV5-1
d_gene: NA
j_gene: TRBJ2-2
CDR3nt: TGCGCCAGCAGCCCCGTGAGGGGGGACACCGGGGAGCTGTTTTTT
CDR3aa: CASSPVRGDTGELFF

abundance: NA
v_gene: TRBV7-9
d_gene: NA
j_gene: TRBJ2-1
CDR3nt: TGTGCCAGCAGCCCGCAAACTGGATTGGCCCCTCCCCAGTTCTTC
CDR3aa: CASSPQTGLAPPQFF

abundance: NA
v_gene: TRBV30
d_gene: NA
j_gene: TRBJ2-5
CDR3nt: TGTGCCTGGAGCAGGTTTTGGGGGGAAGAGACCCAGTACTTC
CDR3aa: CAWSRFWGEETQYF

abundance: NA
v_gene: TRBV5-1
d_gene: TRBD1
j_gene: TRBJ2-2
CDR3nt: TGCGCCACCAAGGACAGGCCGGCGAACACCGGGGAGCTGTTTTTT
CDR3aa: CATKDRPANTGELFF

abundance: once
v_gene: TRBV29-1
d_gene: NA
j_gene: TRBJ1-1
CDR3nt: TGCAGCGTCCGAGCCTCAATGGGGACTGAAGCTTTCTTT
CDR3aa: CSVRASMGTEAFF